One and the same sample provided the 27 T cell receptor beta chains below, sequenced in a study of blood T cell repertoires in COVID-19. Clones were read by immunoSEQ multiplex PCR, and TCRdb kept only the in-frame ones, dropping some. Found here are some 110,000 clones, roughly four fifths of them singletons; the top ten hold 8% to 9.5%. Sequencing used peripheral blood. These receptors originate from a woman aged 70-85 years with acute or convalescent COVID-19.

The V call is TRBV11-2, the J call TRBJ1-6; possible D gene TRBD1, 6 bases. Trimming cost V 3 bases and J 8 bases, with 8 bases left between them. Germline values: CDR1 SGHAT, CDR2 FQNNGV. The CDR3 extends over 13 amino acids. The chain's CDR3 is CASSFNRDSPLHF. CDR3 bases: TGTGCCAGCAGCTTTAACAGGGATTCACCCCTCCACTTT.

The CDR3 spells CASSLRDRMNTGELFF. The CDR3 DNA sequence: TGTGCCAGCAGCTTACGGGACAGGATGAACACCGGGGAGCTGTTTTTT. J is TRBJ2-2 and V is TRBV7-8, with TRBD1 matching over 8 bases. With V trimmed by 2 bases and J by 1 base, 3 bases remained unmatched. The CDR3 consists of 16 residues. Germline V gives CDR1 SGHVS, CDR2 FQNEAQ.

The V call is TRBV9, the J call TRBJ1-2, with a tentative D call TRBD1 (5 bases). Per the germline V gene, CDR1 is SGDLS and CDR2 is YYNGEE. CDR3 size: 16 residues. Trimming stripped 0 bases from V and 7 bases from J, with 19 bases between. CDR3 DNA sequence: TGTGCCAGCAGCGTAGGAAGGACACACGATATCGGTGGCTACACCTTC. It encodes CASSVGRTHDIGGYTF.

The genes are TRBV5-1 and TRBJ1-3; D gene ambiguous. Between the trimmed V and J ends, which lost 4 bases and 0 bases, there was a span of 11 bases. The CDR3 is 15 amino acids. Germline V gene sequence: CDR1 SGHRS, CDR2 YFSETQ. The CDR3 DNA sequence: TGCGCCAGCAGCGTGGGGAGTAACTCTGGAAACACCATATATTTT. It specifies CASSVGSNSGNTIYF.

The chain employs TRBV3-1 (or the pseudogene TRBV3-2) and TRBJ2-1, with D perhaps matching TRBD1 (6 bases). CDR3 size: 15 residues. The germline V and J ends were trimmed by 2 bases and 1 base, with 9 bases remaining between them. Germline CDR1 LGHDT, CDR2 YNNKEL (reference sequence). CDR3 residues: CASSQRQVSYNEQFF. The CDR3 coding sequence is TGTGCCAGCAGCCAAAGACAGGTTTCCTACAATGAGCAGTTCTTC.

This clone was counted a few times. V gene TRBV10-3 combines with J gene TRBJ1-3; D perhaps matches TRBD1 (5 bases). Germline CDR1 and CDR2: ENHRY and SYGVKD. Deletions cut 9 bases from V and 0 bases from J, with 21 bases between. The CDR3 has 17 amino acids. This chain's CDR3 is CAIGDPSQGSSGNTIYF. The CDR3 nucleotides are TGTGCCATAGGAGATCCAAGTCAGGGAAGCTCTGGAAACACCATATATTTT.

This clone has just one count. This chain joins TRBV7-9 and TRBJ2-5, with 7 bases lining up with TRBD2. Trimming at V came to 6 bases and at J to 0 bases, leaving 10 bases not matched to a gene. The germline V gene encodes CDR1 SEHNR and CDR2 FQNEAQ (reference sequence). This CDR3 comprises 16 residues. The DNA of the CDR3 is TGTGCCAGCAGTTGGACGGGAGGTGTGTACCAAGAGACCCAGTACTTC. Translating it yields CASSWTGGVYQETQYF. Combining the CDR3 with reference TRBV7-9 and TRBJ2-5 gives the whole variable domain DTGVSQNPRHKITKRGQNVTFRCDPISEHNRLYWYRQTLGQGPEFLTYFQNEAQLEKSRLLSDRFSAERPKGSFSTLEIQRTEQGDSAMYLCASSWTGGVYQETQYFGPGTRLLVL.

The chain carries TRBV18 and TRBJ1-2; D not certain. The V and J ends lost 8 bases and 9 bases respectively, with 13 bases between them. The germline CDR1 and CDR2 sequences are KGHSH and LQKENI. The CDR3 length is 11 residues. The CDR3 sequence is CASAVSSSYTF. The CDR3 coding sequence is TGTGCCAGCGCCGTCTCGAGTAGCTACACCTTC.

The chain is built from TRBV5-6 and TRBJ2-1; D might be TRBD1 (5 bases). The germline CDR1 and CDR2 sequences are SGHDT and YYEEEE. This CDR3 spans 14 amino acids. V was clipped by 5 bases and J by 7 bases, with 16 bases between them. The CDR3 region has the DNA TGTGCCAGCAGGTCGCGGTGGCCAGGGAATGAGCAGTTCTTC. Translating it yields CASRSRWPGNEQFF.

The chain employs TRBV24-1 and TRBJ2-2; TRBD1 agrees at 9 bases. The length of the CDR3 is 17 residues. CDR1 is KGHDR, CDR2 SFDVKD, per germline. V lost 1 base to trimming and J lost 4 bases; unmatched junction nucleotides: 6. The chain's CDR3 is CATSDFPGQGRTGELFF. The CDR3 nucleotides are TGTGCCACCAGTGATTTTCCGGGACAGGGACGCACCGGGGAGCTGTTTTTT.

This chain uses TRBV5-6 with TRBJ2-7; unclear D gene. The V gene lost 5 bases and the J gene lost 0 bases, with 9 bases spanning the gap. The germline CDR1 and CDR2 sequences are SGHDT and YYEEEE. This CDR3 contains 13 residues. This CDR3 is CASSQYSSYEQYF. The CDR3 DNA reads as TGTGCCAGCAGTCAGTACAGCTCCTACGAGCAGTACTTC.

This rearrangement joins TRBV10-1 to TRBJ2-7; a weak D match, TRBD2 (6 bases). CDR1 and CDR2 from the germline V gene are WNHNN and SYGVQD (reference sequence). Deletions cut 8 bases from V and 0 bases from J, with 17 bases between. The CDR3 length is 15 residues. CDR3 in DNA: TGCGCCAGCGGATTCCTACCCGGGAGCTCCTACGAGCAGTACTTC. Amino acids: CASGFLPGSSYEQYF.

The V and J genes are TRBV11-2 and TRBJ1-1; D perhaps matches TRBD1 (6 bases). Germline assignment: CDR1 SGHAT and CDR2 FQNNGV. Trimming took off 1 base at V and 4 bases at J, with 16 bases between the two ends. The CDR3 has 16 amino acids. As DNA, the CDR3 is TGTGCCAGCAGCTTAGCGGCCCAGGGGTTTGGCACTGAAGCTTTCTTT. Encoded protein: CASSLAAQGFGTEAFF. Combining the CDR3 with reference TRBV11-2 and TRBJ1-1 gives the whole variable domain EAGVAQSPRYKIIEKRQSVAFWCNPISGHATLYWYQQILGQGPKLLIQFQNNGVVDDSQLPKDRFSAERLKGVDSTLKIQPAKLEDSAVYLCASSLAAQGFGTEAFFGQGTRLTVV.

The chain combines TRBV19 with TRBJ1-1; possible D gene TRBD1, 6 bases. Deletions cut 7 bases from V and 0 bases from J, with 12 bases between. The CDR3 is made up of 14 amino acids. CDR1 is LNHDA, CDR2 SQIVND, per germline (reference sequence). CDR3 protein: CASTKTGLNTEAFF. In DNA, the CDR3 is TGTGCCAGTACTAAGACAGGCTTGAACACTGAAGCTTTCTTT.

The rearrangement joins TRBV30 to TRBJ1-5; D unclear. The germline CDR1 and CDR2 sequences are GTSNPN and SVGIG (reference sequence). With 3 bases removed from V and 4 bases from J, the gap between germline ends came to 13 bases. CDR3 length: 14 amino acids. CDR3 coding DNA: TGTGCCTGGAGCGGCACAGAGATTAATCAGCCCCAGCATTTT. Its protein is CAWSGTEINQPQHF.

The V gene is TRBV11-2, the J gene TRBJ1-1; D call uncertain. V shed 5 bases and J shed 5 bases, with 21 bases lying between them. The CDR3 runs 16 residues. Germline V gives CDR1 SGHAT, CDR2 FQNNGV. The CDR3 reads CASSHPPALFETEAFF. The CDR3 bases are TGTGCCAGCAGCCACCCCCCAGCGCTCTTCGAAACTGAAGCTTTCTTT.

The chain employs TRBV14 and TRBJ2-3, with 8 bases fitting TRBD2. V was clipped by 4 bases and J by 0 bases; unmatched bases: 9. CDR1 is SGHDN, CDR2 FVKESK, per germline. The CDR3 extends over 17 amino acids. The CDR3 nucleotides read TGTGCCAGCAGCCTCCGGGCGGGAGGTCGAAGCACAGATACGCAGTATTTT. Translating gives CASSLRAGGRSTDTQYF.

In this sample, this clone turned up once. The chain combines TRBV4-2 with TRBJ2-2; the match to TRBD1 covers 8 bases. This CDR3 region has 16 residues. After removal of 4 bases from V and 3 bases from J, the junction contained 7 bases not matched to a gene. Germline V gene data show CDR1 as LGHNA and CDR2 as YNFKEQ. CDR3 DNA sequence: TGTGCCAGCAGCCCGCATGAGGGACAGGACACCGGGGAGCTGTTTTTT. It yields the protein CASSPHEGQDTGELFF.

This chain uses TRBV5-6 with TRBJ1-6, with 7 bases matching TRBD1. Trimming at V came to 1 base and at J to 10 bases, leaving 5 bases not matched to a gene. Looked up from germline, CDR1 is SGHDT and CDR2 is YYEEEE. This CDR3 region has 14 residues. CDR3 sequence (DNA): TGTGCCAGCAGCTTGAAAAGGGGGCAGTCACCCCTCCACTTT. Translation: CASSLKRGQSPLHF.

This clone was recorded a few times. The V call is TRBV12-3 or TRBV12-4, the J call TRBJ1-2; D is undetermined. Trimming pared 6 bases from V and 4 bases from J, leaving 9 bases between. The CDR3 length is 12 residues. The CDR3 protein is CASSIGFYGYTF. DNA for the CDR3: TGTGCCAGCAGCATTGGCTTCTATGGCTACACCTTC.

This sequence joins TRBV7-2 and TRBJ1-2; D unresolved. This CDR3 is built from 13 residues. Germline V gene lookup returns CDR1 SGHTA and CDR2 FQGNSA. Trimming left V 1 base short and J 7 bases short, with 10 bases between. This CDR3 reads CASSLGLVAGYTF. In nucleotides, the CDR3 is TGTGCCAGCAGCTTAGGGTTGGTGGCTGGCTACACCTTC. Drawing the rest from reference TRBV7-2 and TRBJ1-2, the complete variable domain is GAGVSQSPSNKVTEKGKDVELRCDPISGHTALYWYRQSLGQGLEFLIYFQGNSAPDKSGLPSDRFSAERTGGSVSTLTIQRTQQEDSAVYLCASSLGLVAGYTFGSGTRLTVV.

The CDR3: CASSYLRDTQYF. The CDR3 DNA is TGTGCCAGCAGTTACCTGCGAGATACGCAGTATTTT. The V and J genes are TRBV6-2 or TRBV6-3 and TRBJ2-3; the D is unclear. The CDR3 loop spans 12 amino acids. V dropped 2 bases and J dropped 5 bases, with 5 bases sitting between them. Germline V gene sequence: CDR1 MNHEY, CDR2 SVGEGT.

The chain joins TRBV9 to TRBJ1-2, with D possibly TRBD1 on 5 matching bases. This CDR3 spans 14 amino acids. Looked up from germline, CDR1 is SGDLS and CDR2 is YYNGEE. V was pared by 0 bases and J by 4 bases, with 10 bases between. Here the CDR3 reads CASSVAGGVYGYTF. The CDR3 DNA reads TGTGCCAGCAGCGTAGCCGGAGGGGTCTATGGCTACACCTTC.

This clone was recorded once. The chain couples TRBV27 to TRBJ1-5; TRBD1 is a possible D gene (6 bases). CDR3 length equals 17 residues. The germline V gene has CDR1 MNHEY and CDR2 SMNVEV (reference sequence). Trimming removed 4 bases from V and 0 bases from J, with 16 bases in between. CDR3 bases: TGTGCCAGCAGTTCACTACAGGGAGTTAATAGCAATCAGCCCCAGCATTTT. It yields the protein CASSSLQGVNSNQPQHF.

This clone appeared a few times. The chain has TRBV2 and TRBJ2-7; D perhaps matches TRBD2 (6 bases). V was clipped by 6 bases and J by 3 bases, with 24 bases between them. The CDR3 is 17 amino acids. CDR1 and CDR2 from the germline V gene are SNHLY and FYNNEI. CDR3 in amino acids: CASRRGLGASASYEQYF. DNA for the CDR3: TGTGCCAGCAGGCGGGGCTTAGGGGCTAGCGCGAGCTACGAGCAGTACTTC. The full variable domain, its missing parts supplied by reference TRBV2 and TRBJ2-7, is EPEVTQTPSHQVTQMGQEVILRCVPISNHLYFYWYRQILGQKVEFLVSFYNNEISEKSEIFDDQFSVERPDGSNFTLKIRSTKLEDSAMYFCASRRGLGASASYEQYFGPGTRLTVT.

This chain joins TRBV6-1 and TRBJ2-1; 7 nucleotides agree with TRBD1. V lost 2 bases, J lost 15 bases, and 4 bases stayed unmatched. The germline V gene encodes CDR1 MNHNS and CDR2 SASEGT. This CDR3 is 11 amino acids long. The CDR3 loop reads CASSEWDRLFF. CDR3 coding DNA: TGTGCCAGCAGTGAATGGGACAGATTGTTCTTC.

This chain joins TRBV5-4 and TRBJ1-3, with 7 bases matching TRBD1. CDR1 is SGHNT and CDR2 is YYREEE in the germline V gene (reference sequence). Trimming took 0 bases from V and 0 from J; bases not matched to a gene: 3. The CDR3 is made up of 16 amino acids. CDR3 coding DNA: TGTGCCAGCAGCTTGGCGGACAGGAGCTCTGGAAACACCATATATTTT. It yields the protein CASSLADRSSGNTIYF. The full variable domain, completed using reference TRBV5-4 and TRBJ1-3, is ETGVTQSPTHLIKTRGQQVTLRCSSQSGHNTVSWYQQALGQGPQFIFQYYREEENGRGNFPPRFSGLQFPNYSSELNVNALELDDSALYLCASSLADRSSGNTIYFGEGSWLTVV.